A selection of T cell receptor beta chains follows, all from one sample in a study of T-cell memory formation after mild COVID-19. TCRdb analysed the 5' RACE reads with MiXCR anew, one entry per CDR3 protein. In the table there are about 560,000 distinct CDR3 sequences, roughly 20% of which are singletons. Sequencing was done on a sample of PBMCs or a T cell subset sorted from them (not recorded which). Receptor source: an adult woman who had mild COVID-19 (a few samples of this study predate the infection). Cell type and time point are not known. Both conserved end residues are part of each CDR3. A D gene is named only where the DNA matches it firmly. Clone size appears in some rows only: once, few, many, or a class for an expanded clone.

v_gene,d_gene,j_gene,abundance,CDR3aa,CDR3nt
TRBV6-6,TRBD2,TRBJ2-3,NA,CASSSSSGRPGTDTQYF,TGTGCCAGCAGTTCTTCCAGCGGGAGGCCGGGTACAGATACGCAGTATTTT
TRBV4-1,NA,TRBJ1-2,few,CASSQDLSRGSLYGYTF,TGCGCCAGCAGCCAAGATCTGTCGAGGGGGTCCCTCTATGGCTACACCTTC
TRBV4-2,NA,TRBJ2-3,few,CASSQVPAPGETQYF,TGTGCCAGCAGCCAAGTCCCGGCCCCTGGGGAGACGCAGTATTTT
TRBV12-3/TRBV12-4,TRBD1,TRBJ2-3,NA,CASRDRARDTQYF,TGTGCCAGCAGGGACAGGGCCCGGGATACGCAGTATTTT
TRBV12-3/TRBV12-4,NA,TRBJ1-2,NA,CASSLSNSWGTF,TGTGCCAGCAGTTTATCGAACAGCTGGGGGACCTTC
TRBV10-3,NA,TRBJ2-7,NA,CAISEPNSPYEQYF,TGTGCCATCAGTGAGCCCAACTCCCCCTACGAGCAGTACTTC
TRBV29-1,NA,TRBJ1-1,few,CSVGEPTGVAFF,TGCAGCGTTGGGGAACCGACAGGCGTAGCTTTCTTT
TRBV12-3/TRBV12-4,NA,TRBJ2-7,NA,CASSQKQGSSYEQYF,TGTGCCAGCAGTCAAAAACAGGGCAGCTCCTACGAGCAGTACTTC
TRBV12-3/TRBV12-4,NA,TRBJ1-1,few,CASTKPEHRGTEAFF,TGTGCCAGCACCAAACCGGAGCATAGGGGGACTGAAGCTTTCTTT
TRBV2,NA,TRBJ1-4,NA,CAGRRGLSEKLFF,TGTGCCGGTAGAAGGGGTCTGAGTGAAAAACTATTTTTT
TRBV3-1,NA,TRBJ1-1,NA,CASSQSGRFNTEAFF,TGTGCCAGCAGCCAAAGCGGTAGATTCAACACTGAAGCTTTCTTT
TRBV2,TRBD1,TRBJ2-3,NA,CASVTGGKDTQYF,TGTGCCAGCGTGACAGGGGGCAAAGATACGCAGTATTTT
TRBV4-1,NA,TRBJ1-4,few,CASSQGSAVEKLFF,TGCGCCAGCAGCCAAGGTAGCGCGGTTGAAAAACTGTTTTTT
TRBV12-5,NA,TRBJ2-7,few,CASGLYSDGTYEQYF,TGTGCTAGTGGTTTGTACTCGGACGGAACCTACGAGCAGTACTTC
TRBV5-5,NA,TRBJ2-1,few,CASSPQGFSNEQFF,TGTGCCAGCAGCCCCCAGGGGTTCAGCAATGAGCAGTTCTTC
TRBV18,NA,TRBJ2-7,few,CASSPTDSSWYEQYF,TGTGCCAGCTCACCAACGGACAGCTCTTGGTACGAGCAGTACTTC
TRBV29-1,NA,TRBJ2-7,few,CSVVRVDEQYF,TGCAGCGTCGTCAGGGTAGACGAGCAGTACTTC
TRBV3-1,NA,TRBJ2-5,NA,CASRGGAVETQYF,TGTGCCAGCAGAGGGGGGGCGGTGGAGACCCAGTACTTC
TRBV19,NA,TRBJ2-2,NA,CASRPLDSTTNTGELFF,TGTGCCAGTAGACCTTTAGACAGTACCACGAACACCGGGGAGCTGTTTTTT
TRBV4-2,TRBD1,TRBJ2-7,many,CASSQTGTGIFEQYF,TGTGCCAGCAGCCAGACCGGGACAGGAATATTCGAGCAGTACTTC
TRBV12-3/TRBV12-4,TRBD2,TRBJ2-1,NA,CASTPGGSGSHEQFF,TGTGCCAGCACCCCGGGTGGCAGCGGGAGCCATGAGCAGTTCTTC
TRBV5-1,TRBD2,TRBJ2-3,NA,CASSYPGLAGLSSTDTQYF,TGCGCCAGCAGCTACCCGGGACTAGCGGGACTTTCTAGCACAGATACGCAGTATTTT
TRBV5-1,TRBD1,TRBJ2-7,NA,CASSADRAYEQYF,TGCGCCAGCAGCGCCGACAGGGCCTACGAGCAGTACTTC
TRBV24-1,TRBD2,TRBJ2-1,NA,CAITSGRASYNEQFF,TGTGCCATCACTAGCGGGAGGGCTTCCTACAATGAGCAGTTCTTC
TRBV12-3/TRBV12-4,NA,TRBJ1-2,NA,CASSLVVYGYTF,TGTGCCAGCAGTTTAGTGGTCTATGGCTACACCTTC
TRBV12-3/TRBV12-4,NA,TRBJ1-5,few,CASSFSYGFSNQPQHF,TGTGCCAGCAGTTTCTCATATGGCTTTAGCAATCAGCCCCAGCATTTT
TRBV12-3/TRBV12-4,TRBD2,TRBJ2-4,few,CASSLSGGAVLIKNIQYF,TGTGCCAGCAGTTTGAGCGGGGGGGCCGTCTTAATCAAAAACATTCAGTACTTC
TRBV13,NA,TRBJ1-1,few,CASSLDGAGTEAFF,TGTGCCAGCAGCTTAGACGGGGCAGGGACTGAAGCTTTCTTT
TRBV5-1,NA,TRBJ1-1,few,CASSAGDTEAFF,TGCGCCAGCAGCGCAGGGGACACTGAAGCTTTCTTT
TRBV4-1,TRBD2,TRBJ2-1,NA,CASSQGPGGSYNEQFF,TGCGCCAGCAGCCAGGGTCCGGGGGGATCCTACAATGAGCAGTTCTTC
TRBV29-1,NA,TRBJ1-2,few,CSADGGPNYGYTF,TGCAGCGCCGACGGGGGACCTAACTATGGCTACACCTTC
TRBV20-1,TRBD2,TRBJ2-1,NA,CSATGTSGSHPYNEQFF,TGCAGTGCTACTGGGACTAGCGGGAGTCATCCCTACAATGAGCAGTTCTTC
TRBV3-1,TRBD2,TRBJ2-7,many,CASSPRASGSYEQYF,TGTGCCAGCAGCCCCCGGGCTAGCGGTTCCTACGAGCAGTACTTC
TRBV12-3/TRBV12-4,TRBD2,TRBJ2-7,few,CASSRLAGGSYEQYF,TGTGCCAGCAGTAGACTAGCGGGAGGTTCCTACGAGCAGTACTTC
TRBV24-1,NA,TRBJ2-3,once,CATSDLEGMQYF,TGTGCCACCAGTGATTTGGAGGGGATGCAGTATTTT
TRBV5-5,TRBD2,TRBJ2-2,few,CASSHRGDGTGELFF,TGTGCCAGCAGCCACCGGGGGGACGGCACCGGGGAGCTGTTTTTT
TRBV3-1,TRBD2,TRBJ2-7,NA,CASSQESGRGHYEQYF,TGTGCCAGCAGCCAAGAGAGCGGGAGGGGACACTACGAGCAGTACTTC
TRBV7-2,TRBD1,TRBJ2-7,NA,CASSLADRGYSYEQYF,TGTGCCAGCAGCTTAGCAGACAGGGGGTATTCCTACGAGCAGTACTTC
TRBV5-4,NA,TRBJ2-4,NA,CASSFGLAKNIQYF,TGTGCCAGCAGCTTCGGGTTGGCCAAAAACATTCAGTACTTC
TRBV10-3,NA,TRBJ2-7,few,CAISIQGRGEQYF,TGTGCCATCAGTATACAGGGACGGGGCGAGCAGTACTTC
TRBV15,TRBD1,TRBJ2-7,few,CATSRGQGGEQYF,TGTGCCACCAGCAGGGGACAGGGGGGCGAGCAGTACTTC
TRBV3-1,NA,TRBJ1-1,few,CATTGTTEAFF,TGTGCCACCACGGGGACCACTGAAGCTTTCTTT
TRBV4-1,NA,TRBJ1-5,few,CASSPTVQGNQPQHF,TGCGCCAGCAGCCCCACCGTGCAGGGGAATCAGCCCCAGCATTTT
TRBV7-9,TRBD1,TRBJ2-3,NA,CASSSLGGHLGGDTQYF,TGTGCCAGCAGCTCCTTAGGGGGCCACCTAGGTGGAGATACGCAGTATTTT
TRBV6-2/TRBV6-3,NA,TRBJ2-2,few,CASRFGGRNTGELFF,TGTGCCAGCAGGTTCGGGGGGCGGAACACCGGGGAGCTGTTTTTT
TRBV29-1,TRBD1,TRBJ1-2,few,CSVEVLLGQGAGGYTF,TGCAGCGTTGAAGTGCTGTTGGGACAGGGGGCGGGTGGCTACACCTTC
TRBV20-1,NA,TRBJ2-1,NA,CSARVAGLDSYNEQFF,TGCAGTGCTAGAGTGGCTGGACTGGACTCCTACAATGAGCAGTTCTTC
TRBV5-1,TRBD2,TRBJ2-2,few,CASSFSGSGNTGELFF,TGCGCCAGCAGCTTTAGCGGGAGCGGGAACACCGGGGAGCTGTTTTTT
TRBV12-3/TRBV12-4,TRBD1,TRBJ1-2,few,CASSLSGGGYGYTF,TGTGCCAGCAGTTTATCAGGGGGAGGCTATGGCTACACCTTC
TRBV20-1,TRBD2,TRBJ2-1,once,CSARGLAGLGYNEQFF,TGCAGTGCTAGAGGACTAGCGGGGTTGGGTTACAATGAGCAGTTCTTC
TRBV4-1,NA,TRBJ1-2,NA,CASSPQTGYYGYTF,TGCGCCAGCAGCCCGCAAACAGGGTACTATGGCTACACCTTC
TRBV3-1,NA,TRBJ2-4,few,CASSQDRHIQYF,TGTGCCAGCAGCCAAGATAGGCACATTCAGTACTTC
TRBV5-1,NA,TRBJ2-2,NA,CASRTIAATGELFF,TGCGCCAGCAGAACAATTGCAGCCACCGGGGAGCTGTTTTTT
TRBV29-1,NA,TRBJ2-3,few,CSVEDPLTDTQYF,TGCAGCGTTGAAGATCCTCTTACAGATACGCAGTATTTT
TRBV3-1,NA,TRBJ2-1,NA,CASSQAGTNEQFF,TGTGCCAGCAGCCAAGCAGGCACCAATGAGCAGTTCTTC
TRBV6-2/TRBV6-3,NA,TRBJ1-5,few,CASLGEMYSNQPQHF,TGTGCCTCCTTGGGGGAGATGTATAGCAATCAGCCCCAGCATTTT
TRBV16,NA,TRBJ2-7,NA,CASSPGTGRRYEQYF,TGTGCCAGCAGCCCGGGGACGGGCCGTAGGTACGAGCAGTACTTC
TRBV27,NA,TRBJ1-1,NA,CASHSRVGTEAFF,TGTGCCAGTCACTCCAGGGTGGGCACTGAAGCTTTCTTT
TRBV25-1,NA,TRBJ2-2,few,CASSSDSSKLFF,TGTGCCAGCAGCTCCGACAGCTCAAAGCTGTTTTTT
TRBV3-1,TRBD1,TRBJ2-7,NA,CASSYTGGYFRGEQYF,TGTGCCAGCAGCTATACAGGGGGCTATTTTCGAGGCGAGCAGTACTTC